This T cell receptor beta chain was identified in a study of shared clonotypes between healthy human individuals. The wider study: The study used three CD4 naive, three CD4 memory, two CD8 naive and one CD8 memory plate per donor.

Of note for this clone: What it recognizes is unknown.

The study's findings and limits: In general, naive subsets displayed greater estimated richness than memory subsets did. Across a handful of donors, naive CD4 shared around 5.3%, naive CD8 over 3%, memory CD4 roughly 2.1%, memory CD8 0.4%.

Measured with immunoSEQ multiplex PCR; TCRdb has only the in-frame clones, and not every one. This sample has approximately 980,000 clones, with 70% to 85% found just once. The V end was cut by 0 bases, the J end by 6 bases, with 12 bases between. In germline, CDR1 is SGHRS, CDR2 YFSETQ. The CDR3 totals 14 residues. The source is a young man in good health. The chain has TRBV5-1 and TRBJ1-1, with D possibly matching TRBD1 (6 bases). The sequencing sample was made of memory CD4+ T cells sorted from blood. This sample's subset: CD45RA-negative fraction. The CDR3 spells CASSLDRVRPEAFF. For the CDR3, the DNA is TGCGCCAGCAGCTTGGACAGGGTAAGGCCTGAAGCTTTCTTT.